This T cell receptor (beta chain) was identified during a study of Ad26.COV2.S vaccination and SARS-CoV-2 variants. The V and J ends lost 3 bases and 5 bases respectively, with 10 bases between them. CDR3 length: 13 residues. CDR1 WNHNN and CDR2 SYGVQD come from the germline V gene (reference sequence). TCRdb's copy holds only in-frame clones and misses some; the assay was immunoSEQ multiplex PCR. The sample has roughly 680,000 clones, around 92% seen once. Treatment here: 19 received Ad26.COV2.S at low or high dose, single or two shots; about 5 received placebo; per-sample allocation not given. Following the first vaccine or placebo injection, samples were taken on day 63.

This sequence was found in a person between 18 and 65 years old who received the Ad26.COV2.S COVID-19 vaccine or a placebo. The chain couples TRBV10-1 to TRBJ1-1; maybe TRBD1 (5 bases). The specimen comprised peripheral blood, sampled in a trial of Ad26.COV2.S vaccine versus placebo. The CDR3 bases are TGCGCCAGCAGTGACAGGGCGGAGACTGAAGCTTTCTTT. This encodes CASSDRAETEAFF.